The source of this T cell receptor (beta chain) is a study of OX40 agonist ivuxolimab in advanced cancers. As for the study in general: Ivuxolimab, which is an agonistic anti-OX40 (CD134) antibody, was administered to the patients.

TCRdb keeps only in-frame clones here, not all; method: immunoSEQ multiplex PCR. Of 60,000 to 90,000 clones listed, about nine tenths were seen once; the top ten hold 5.5% to 8%. This clonotype was obtained from an adult with an advanced solid tumor such as melanoma, head and neck, liver or kidney cancer. The material was CD4+ or CD8+ T cells sorted from blood, obtained in a trial of the OX40 agonist ivuxolimab.

As DNA, the CDR3 is TGTGCCAGCAAAGGATGGTCAGGGGACGAGCAGTACTTC. It specifies CASKGWSGDEQYF. The rearrangement links TRBV2 to TRBJ2-7; perhaps TRBD1 as D (6 bases). The CDR3 runs to 13 residues. Trimming shortened V by 7 bases and J by 5 bases, and 15 bases separated the two germline ends. CDR1 and CDR2 from the germline V gene are SNHLY and FYNNEI.